This TCR beta chain was recovered during a study of memory CD4+ T cells and cytomegalovirus serostatus (dated by TCRdb to the late 2010s). Notes on the research overall: A total of about 35 healthy Belgian adults, of whom 9 were CMV seropositive and approximately 25 were CMV seronegative, were included in the cohort. To replicate a published TCR-based CMV serostatus classifier, the researchers sequenced the CD4+ memory TCRbeta repertoires of a Belgian cohort whose cytomegalovirus serostatus was known. Broader findings and caveats from the paper: Only CD4+CD45RO+ memory cells were sequenced, in contrast to the original study, in which naive and memory CD4+ and CD8+ populations were covered. For predicting CMV serostatus, the median bootstrapped AUC was about 0.95 using the original framework and 0.91 using a US-trained random forest. Among the 150 to 200 previously reported CMV-associated TCRbeta sequences, 67 showed up in the CD4+ memory repertoires, with each one found in between one and five individuals. A median bootstrapped AUC of almost 0.96 with a 95% CI of 0.76-1.00 was achieved on the Belgian cohort by the original-framework classifier. Results were interpreted as suggesting that the CMV-associated TCR signature is largely present in the CD4+ memory repertoire.

Single viable CD3+CD4+CD8-CD45RO+ cells were sorted as memory CD4+ T cells on a FACSAria II. CMV serostatus was determined with a Roche Elecsys assay detecting serum IgG against CMV pp150, pp28, p38 and p52. After thawing, total CD4+ T cells were enriched by positive selection with CD4 magnetic microbeads. The samples came from a different study that was designed specifically to examine the CD4+ T cell memory repertoire. Peripheral blood mononuclear cells were isolated and cryopreserved according to standard operating procedures, and serum was kept at -80 degrees C. The staining relied on CD3-PerCP (BW264/56), CD4-APC (RPA-T4), CD45RO-PE (UCHT1) and CD8-Pacific Orange (3B5) antibodies, and Sytox blue was used to exclude non-viable cells. There are 12 amino acids in the CDR3, from cysteine to phenylalanine inclusive. Here the CDR3 DNA is all that survives: 36 bases in frame from base 1. Deletion took 3 bases off V and 8 bases off J, with a span of 13 bases between the germline ends. From a lookup of the germline V gene (reference sequence), CDR1 and CDR2 are GTSNPN and SVGIG.

The Quick-DNA Microprep Kit was used to extract genomic DNA from the sorted cells. TCRbeta DNA was amplified with the immunoSEQ hsTCRbeta kit following the manufacturer's protocol. An Illumina MiSeq instrument was used to sequence the TCRbeta libraries. For the original study's pipeline: Once out-of-frame sequences had been removed, a few million distinct TCRbeta sequences were left, which works out to an average of approximately 61,000 per individual. Two values were used to score each individual: the count of 164 previously reported CMV-associated TCRbeta sequences and the total count of productive distinct TCRbeta sequences. A beta-binomial model was reimplemented in Python, and random forests from scikit-learn, run with default parameters, were trained on data from the US cohort. Classifier performance on the Belgian cohort was summarized as median AUC with percentile confidence intervals over 10,000 bootstrap iterations. TCRdb obtained this table from immuneACCESS and retained in-frame rearrangements with V and J assigned. These tables miss some clones; where compared with another copy, unresolved V genes account for less than half of the shortfall, and the remainder is unexplained. V, J and clone size were drawn from that table, and D and trimming were deduced from the DNA. The sample contains roughly 45,000 clones, 65% to 80% of them found a single time. The ten largest make up roughly 0.5% of the sample.

This clone appeared a few times. Its antigen remains unidentified. Base qualities were left out, and no much larger clone turns up one base away. Sequencing was performed on memory CD4+ T cells from blood. The chain joins TRBV30 to TRBJ1-1; a tentative D match to TRBD1 spans 5 bases. This sequence was found in an adult in good health and CMV-seronegative. The CDR3 region has the sequence CAWSAGGREAFF. Here is the DNA: TGTGCCTGGAGCGCCGGGGGGAGGGAAGCTTTCTTT.